The clone carrying this TCR beta chain was counted many times. Its antigen is unidentified. V was pared by 5 bases and J by 5 bases, with 5 bases of the junction left unmatched. Germline assignment: CDR1 SGHAT and CDR2 FQNNGV. This CDR3 has 14 amino acids. The library was built from about 400 ng RNA with molecular barcoded adaptors for alpha/delta and beta/gamma chains. TCRdb recomputed calls from the reads with MiXCR, one row per CDR3 protein. Of approximately 61,000 distinct CDR3 sequences detected, roughly 19% appear once; the ten largest clones hold 11% to 15%. These data belong to a study of read filtering for tumor transcriptome and immune sequencing. Whole-study context: Whole-transcriptome libraries were prepared after DNase treatment. IR-seq gave about 3.5 to 11 million TCR reads per sample; RNA-seq gave about 75 to 1,400.

Whole-study findings and limits: Sorted CD138-negative bone marrow cells were not purified T cells. RNA-seq captured clonotypes less deeply and reliably than IR-seq.

The clonotype comes from a donor over 35 with multiple myeloma. The specimen was a population of CD138-negative cells sorted from bone marrow. The chain employs TRBV11-2 and TRBJ1-4; TRBD1 matches at 7 bases. CDR3 protein: CASSPGGGNEKLFF. The CDR3 DNA follows: TGTGCCAGCAGCCCAGGGGGGGGGAATGAAAAACTGTTTTTT.